This T cell receptor beta chain was profiled in a study of response to subunit inactivated influenza vaccine. This clonotype has a count of ten or more. Its antigen remains unknown. Germline assignment: CDR1 SGHDT and CDR2 YYEEEE. The junction had 10 bases not matched to a gene; V was cut back by 3 bases and J by 11 bases. The CDR3 is 13 amino acids. Study conclusions and caveats: Each seasonal influenza vaccination recruits few new T cells, the authors suggested.

One entry per CDR3 protein, called by TCRdb with MiXCR from the RT-PCR reads. The sample includes about 530,000 distinct CDR3 sequences, over 10% seen only once; the top ten take around 13%. The sequence came from a man aged 45-65 years who received an inactivated influenza vaccine. The rearrangement joins TRBV5-6 to TRBJ1-1; 7 positions agree with TRBD1. Sequenced material: PBMCs from blood, taken roughly 47 days after vaccination. CDR3 in amino acids: CASSYLGQSKAFF. The CDR3, as DNA: TGTGCCAGCAGCTACTTGGGACAGTCGAAGGCTTTCTTT.